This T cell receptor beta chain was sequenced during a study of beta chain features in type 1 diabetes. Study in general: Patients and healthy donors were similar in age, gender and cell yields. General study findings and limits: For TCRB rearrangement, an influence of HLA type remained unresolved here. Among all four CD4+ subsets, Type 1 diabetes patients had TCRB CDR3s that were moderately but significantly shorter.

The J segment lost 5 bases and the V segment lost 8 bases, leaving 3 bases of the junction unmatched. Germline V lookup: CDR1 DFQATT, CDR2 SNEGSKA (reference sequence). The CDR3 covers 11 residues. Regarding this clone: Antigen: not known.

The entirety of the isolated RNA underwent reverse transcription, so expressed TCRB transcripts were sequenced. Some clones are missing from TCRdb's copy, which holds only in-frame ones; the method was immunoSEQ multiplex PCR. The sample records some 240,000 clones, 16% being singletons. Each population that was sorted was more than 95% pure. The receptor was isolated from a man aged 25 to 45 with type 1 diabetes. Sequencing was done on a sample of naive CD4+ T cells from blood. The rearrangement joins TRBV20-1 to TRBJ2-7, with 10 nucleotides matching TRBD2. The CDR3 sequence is CSSGRANEQYF. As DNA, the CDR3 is TGCAGTAGCGGGAGGGCCAACGAGCAGTACTTC.